These 26 T cell receptor beta chains came from one sample sequenced in a study of regulatory T cells in long-lasting Graves disease. Researchers made TCR beta libraries by using iRepertoire HTBI primers and running Arm-PCR on CDR3 regions. MiXCR, run by TCRdb on the multiplex PCR reads, gives a single entry per CDR3 protein. The sample has over 450,000 distinct CDR3 sequences, more than 10% seen once; the top ten hold roughly 9.3%. Time point indicated: newly diagnosed GD, antithyroid drugs for less than 3 months. From PBMCs, RNA was extracted and then used to make the TCR library. These data were also filed under a second study, of T cells in Graves' hyperthyroidism and ophthalmopathy.

This material consisted of peripheral blood mononuclear cells (PBMCs), taken at new diagnosis, from a patient treated with antithyroid drugs. The origin of the receptors is a woman younger than 45 with Graves disease.

This clonotype showed up many times. The chain joins TRBV28 to TRBJ2-1; D call uncertain. The CDR3 consists of 13 residues. Germline values: CDR1 MDHEN, CDR2 SYDVKM. V was trimmed by 3 bases and J by 9 bases, leaving 12 bases between them. CDR3 sequence reads: CASSLSVVPEQFF. CDR3 coding DNA: TGTGCCAGCAGTTTGTCGGTGGTCCCTGAGCAGTTCTTC.

This clonotype was seen ten or more times. The J gene is TRBJ2-1, the V gene TRBV7-3; 7 bases agree with TRBD1. This CDR3 spans 15 amino acids. Per germline, CDR1 SGHTA and CDR2 FQGTGA. After removal of 1 base from V and 6 bases from J, the junction contained 6 bases not matched to a gene. CDR3: CASSLRQAGGNEQFF. CDR3 coding DNA: TGTGCCAGCAGCTTAAGGCAGGCAGGGGGCAATGAGCAGTTCTTC.

This clonotype was picked up many times. The chain has TRBV7-8 and TRBJ2-7, with D possibly called TRBD1 or TRBD2 (5 bases each). The germline V gene encodes CDR1 SGHVS and CDR2 FQNEAQ. This CDR3 spans 15 amino acids. Deletions cut 5 bases from V and 0 bases from J, with 14 bases between. For the CDR3, the DNA is TGTGCCAGCAGCCCCCGGGGACCCTTCTCCTACGAGCAGTACTTC. This translates into CASSPRGPFSYEQYF.

V usage is TRBV6-1 and J usage is TRBJ1-3, with 7 bases lining up with TRBD1. The V segment lost 6 bases and the J segment 0 bases; nucleotides outside the gene matches: 5. CDR3 length: 15 amino acids. Germline V gene sequence: CDR1 MNHNS, CDR2 SASEGT. The chain's CDR3 is CASRPDRASGNTIYF. CDR3 nucleotides: TGTGCCAGCAGGCCCGACAGGGCCTCTGGAAACACCATATATTTT.

This clonotype was picked up many times. This chain links TRBV20-1 with TRBJ1-1; D is undetermined. Trimming stripped 5 bases from V and 6 bases from J, with 19 bases between. Germline V CDR1 and CDR2: DFQATT, SNEGSKA (reference sequence). This CDR3 contains 14 residues. The DNA of the CDR3 is TGCAGTGCTTCCTCCCCCCCTGAGGTCGCTGAAGCTTTCTTT. It yields the protein CSASSPPEVAEAFF.

This clonotype came up many times. The chain carries TRBV7-2 and TRBJ2-2; the match to TRBD2 covers 15 bases. This CDR3 region has 19 residues. Germline V lookup: CDR1 SGHTA, CDR2 FQGNSA. V lost 5 bases and J lost 4; bases outside the gene matches: 11. The CDR3 spells CASSPRFGLAGGSTGELFF. The CDR3 DNA reads TGTGCCAGCAGCCCCCGGTTCGGACTAGCGGGAGGGTCCACCGGGGAGCTGTTTTTT.

This clonotype appeared a few times. The rearrangement links TRBV6-5 to TRBJ2-7, with TRBD1 as a possible D gene (5 bases). V was shortened by 3 bases and J by 4 bases, with 10 bases between the two germline ends. Per germline, CDR1 MNHEY and CDR2 SVGAGI. The CDR3 spans 13 residues. Here the CDR3 reads CASSYSDIYEQYF. For the CDR3, the DNA is TGTGCCAGCAGTTATTCGGACATTTACGAGCAGTACTTC.

This clonotype was seen a few times. This sequence joins TRBV9 and TRBJ1-2; 7 nucleotides agree with TRBD1. The trim removed 5 bases at V and 10 bases at J, leaving 11 bases unmatched. The germline gives CDR1 SGDLS, CDR2 YYNGEE. The CDR3 has 13 residues. The CDR3 nucleotides are TGTGCCAGCAGAAACCAGGGGGGATTAGTCTACACCTTC. It codes for CASRNQGGLVYTF.

As concerns this clonotype: Given a much more abundant clone one base away, this may be a read error. The chain joins TRBV3-1 to TRBJ1-4; D is possibly TRBD1 (5 bases). The CDR3 sequence is 16 residues long. CDR1 is LGHDT, CDR2 YNNKEL, per germline (reference sequence). The CDR3 reads CTSSQDRGLLNEKLFF. CDR3 coding DNA: TGTACCAGCAGCCAAGATAGGGGACTCCTAAATGAAAAACTGTTTTTT.

In its sample, this clonotype was seen many times. The V call is TRBV7-2, the J call TRBJ2-3, with 7 bases that match TRBD2. There are 14 residues in the CDR3. Germline V gives CDR1 SGHTA, CDR2 FQGNSA. V lost 0 bases, J lost 9 bases, and 6 bases stayed unmatched. CDR3 amino acids: CASSLALTSATQYF. The CDR3 DNA sequence: TGTGCCAGCAGCTTAGCGCTCACTAGCGCGACGCAGTATTTT.

Worth noting for this clonotype: Possible read error: a much larger clone is one base away. The chain joins TRBV30 to TRBJ2-1; D is unresolved. The ends were cut back, 3 bases at V and 8 bases at J, with 11 bases in the middle. The CDR3 spans 12 residues. Per germline, CDR1 GTSNPN and CDR2 SVGIG (reference sequence). In DNA, the CDR3 is TGTGCCTGGAGCAACGTCCATGATGAGCAGTTCTTC. This sequence encodes CAWSNVHDEQFF.

This clonotype came up a few times. The chain carries TRBV6-1 and TRBJ1-1, with 7 bases identical to TRBD1. Germline-derived CDR1 and CDR2 are MNHNS and SASEGT. V shed 6 bases and J 0 bases; nucleotides not matched to a gene: 7. The CDR3 extends over 15 amino acids. CDR3 residues: CASRPPTGMNTEAFF. The DNA of the CDR3 is TGTGCCAGCAGACCCCCGACAGGGATGAACACTGAAGCTTTCTTT.

This clonotype was counted at least ten times. The J gene is TRBJ2-7, the V gene TRBV6-1; 7 nucleotides line up with TRBD1. CDR3 length equals 13 residues. Trimming removed 5 bases from V and 8 bases from J; junction bases left unmatched: 9. Germline values: CDR1 MNHNS, CDR2 SASEGT. CDR3 loop: CASSPPGQPKQYF. The CDR3, as DNA: TGTGCCAGCAGTCCCCCGGGACAGCCTAAGCAGTACTTC.

This clonotype was detected many times. V usage is TRBV12-3 or TRBV12-4 and J usage is TRBJ2-2; TRBD2 aligns across 10 bases. With V trimmed by 5 bases and J by 0 bases, 18 bases remained unmatched. CDR3 length: 21 amino acids. CDR3 DNA: TGTGCCAGCAGTCTCTACCTATTAGCGGGAGGAGTTAGGCCGAACACCGGGGAGCTGTTTTTT. Encoded protein: CASSLYLLAGGVRPNTGELFF.

This clonotype was detected ten times or more. As DNA, the CDR3 is TGTGCCAGCAGCCCATCCCTCGGGACTGACGAAAGGGAGACCCAGTACTTC. It codes for CASSPSLGTDERETQYF. The chain combines TRBV7-6 with TRBJ2-5, with D maybe TRBD2 (6 bases). Germline V gene data show CDR1 as SGHVS and CDR2 as FNYEAQ. The CDR3 length is 17 residues. V gave up 5 bases and J gave up 5 bases, with 24 bases separating them.

The V and J genes are TRBV6-2 or TRBV6-3 and TRBJ2-4; no reliable D call. The V and J ends lost 6 bases and 4 bases respectively, with 10 bases between them. The germline V gene has CDR1 MNHEY and CDR2 SVGEGT. This CDR3 region has 13 residues. The CDR3 bases are TGTGCCAGCAGCCTAAGCCTTAAAAACATTCAGTACTTC. As protein: CASSLSLKNIQYF.

A few counts support this clonotype. This sequence joins TRBV12-3 or TRBV12-4 and TRBJ1-5, with TRBD1 as a possible D gene (6 bases). V dropped 5 bases and J dropped 2 bases, with 16 bases sitting between them. The CDR3 runs 16 residues. This CDR3 is CASSAEGGMGNQPQHF. In nucleotides, the CDR3 is TGTGCCAGCAGTGCGGAGGGGGGGATGGGCAATCAGCCCCAGCATTTT.

This clonotype occurred many times. The CDR3 reads CASSYSDRPSYPHQPQHF. The CDR3 nucleotides are TGTGCCAGCAGTTACTCGGACAGGCCTTCTTACCCCCATCAGCCCCAGCATTTT. The chain uses TRBV6-5 and TRBJ1-5, with 7 bases fitting TRBD1. V was clipped by 0 bases and J by 5 bases; unmatched bases: 13. Germline loops: CDR1 MNHEY, CDR2 SVGAGI. The CDR3 spans 18 residues.

The chain recombines TRBV27 with TRBJ1-2; D not certain. The germline V gene has CDR1 MNHEY and CDR2 SMNVEV (reference sequence). The CDR3 runs 12 residues. V lost 7 bases and J lost 4, with 10 bases in between. The DNA of the CDR3 is TGTGCCAGCAAGCGACCGGGCTATGGCTACACCTTC. Translating it yields CASKRPGYGYTF.

This clonotype was found a few times. Likely a read error: the CDR3 ends without its conserved phenylalanine or tryptophan. The CDR3 DNA reads TGCGCCAGCAGCTTGACAGGGCCGGGAAACACTGAAGCTTTCCTT. This codes for CASSLTGPGNTEAFL. The genes are TRBV5-1 and TRBJ1-1; weak D call: TRBD1 (6 bases). The germline V and J ends were trimmed by 1 base and 2 bases, with 12 bases remaining between them. The CDR3 extends over 15 amino acids. CDR1 and CDR2 (germline): SGHRS, YFSETQ.

This clonotype was seen many times. The chain combines TRBV6-1 with TRBJ1-1, with D unclear. V lost 6 bases and J 1 base, leaving 12 bases between the germline ends. CDR1 and CDR2 (germline): MNHNS, SASEGT. This CDR3 is 14 amino acids long. In DNA form, the CDR3 reads TGTGCCAGCAGCTATGGAGTCTCGAACACTGAAGCTTTCTTT. Protein: CASSYGVSNTEAFF.

This clonotype was observed a few times. The chain is built from TRBV18 and TRBJ1-2; D is unresolved. Trimming took 8 bases from V and 7 from J, leaving 17 bases between them. In germline, CDR1 is KGHSH, CDR2 LQKENI. The CDR3 length is 13 residues. CDR3 region: CASSVGPRGGYTF. As DNA, the CDR3 is TGTGCCAGCAGCGTAGGCCCGCGTGGTGGCTACACCTTC.

Notes on this clonotype: Its ends do not fully match the called genes, so a read error is possible. The chain is built from TRBV30 and TRBJ2-2, with 10 bases fitting TRBD1. This CDR3 has 14 residues. CDR1 and CDR2 (germline): GTSNPN, SVGIG (reference sequence). CDR3 protein: CAWSGTGGTGELSF. Written as DNA, the CDR3 is TGTGCCTGGAGTGGGACAGGGGGGACCGGGGAGCTGTCTTTT. Variable domain in full (rest from reference TRBV30 and TRBJ2-2): SQTIHQWPATLVQPVGSPLSLECTVEGTSNPNLYWYRQAAGRGLQLLFYSVGIGQISSEVPQNLSASRPQDRQFILSSKKLLLSDSGFYLCAWSGTGGTGELSFGEGSRLTVL.

This clonotype was detected many times. This chain connects TRBV6-5 to TRBJ2-2, with D possibly TRBD1 on 6 matching bases. CDR1 is MNHEY, CDR2 SVGAGI, per germline. V lost 4 bases and J 4 bases, leaving 7 bases between the germline ends. This CDR3 is 13 amino acids long. CDR3 protein: CASSSGVTGELFF. CDR3 coding DNA: TGTGCCAGCAGTTCAGGGGTCACCGGGGAGCTGTTTTTT.

The chain carries TRBV9 and TRBJ2-3; 7 bases line up with TRBD1. The CDR3 consists of 16 residues. Looked up from germline, CDR1 is SGDLS and CDR2 is YYNGEE. The trim removed 2 bases at V and 0 bases at J, leaving 6 bases unmatched. CDR3 region: CASSVQGVVSTDTQYF. For the CDR3, the DNA is TGTGCCAGCAGCGTCCAGGGGGTCGTAAGCACAGATACGCAGTATTTT. The whole variable domain, filled in from reference TRBV9 and TRBJ2-3, reads DSGVTQTPKHLITATGQRVTLRCSPRSGDLSVYWYQQSLDQGLQFLIQYYNGEERAKGNILERFSAQQFPDLHSELNLSSLELGDSALYFCASSVQGVVSTDTQYFGPGTRLTVL.

This clonotype was counted at least ten times. The rearrangement joins TRBV3-1 to TRBJ2-5, with no clear D. The CDR3 spans 14 residues. The germline V gene has CDR1 LGHDT and CDR2 YNNKEL (reference sequence). The V gene lost 0 bases and the J gene lost 3 bases, with 8 bases spanning the gap. This chain's CDR3 is CASSQDIVEETQYF. The DNA for the CDR3 is TGTGCCAGCAGCCAAGATATAGTGGAAGAGACCCAGTACTTC.